This TCR beta chain was retrieved from a study of blood T cell repertoires in COVID-19. Study background: The United States, Italy and Spain supplied acute and convalescent COVID-19 samples. T cells, B-cell-depleted T cells, or PBMCs provided the cDNA or gDNA that served as material.

The CDR3 extends over 13 amino acids. Germline CDR1 is LGHDT and CDR2 is YNNKEL (reference sequence). Trimming removed 0 bases from V and 4 bases from J, with 6 bases in between. The assay was immunoSEQ multiplex PCR, and TCRdb's table has in-frame clones only and misses some. The table lists about 190,000 clones, about nine tenths of them singletons. The specimen sequenced was peripheral blood. The source is a man between 40 and 49 years old with acute or convalescent COVID-19. This rearrangement joins TRBV3-1 (or the pseudogene TRBV3-2) to TRBJ1-2, with D possibly TRBD1 on 6 matching bases. CDR3 sequence: CASSQEQGYGYTF. Here the CDR3 DNA reads TGTGCCAGCAGCCAAGAACAGGGCTATGGCTACACCTTC.